These 32 T cell receptor beta chains were all obtained from the same sample, sequenced in a study of tumor-infiltrating lymphocytes in primary liver carcinoma. Alongside blood RNA obtained from unsorted whole blood, germline DNA was also extracted. cDNA specific to TCR beta was made from 500 ng of total RNA, with a constant-region primer employed for priming. For TCR beta, libraries were produced by three nested multiplex PCR rounds using slightly modified ARM-PCR. Primers for the first two PCR rounds were TRBV1-TRBV30 forward primers and a C-beta reverse primer (about 11 cycles per round). In TCRdb, the multiplex PCR reads were re-called with MiXCR into one record per CDR3 protein. The sample lists about 350,000 distinct CDR3 sequences; roughly two thirds were seen once. Input material: peripheral blood. Receptors originate from a man between 40 and 49 years old with primary liver carcinoma and hepatitis B virus infection.

Concerning this clonotype itself: At one of its ends the junction is not consistent with the germline gene, which may arise from a read error. This chain connects TRBV11-1 to TRBJ2-7; the D gene is possibly TRBD1 (5 bases). From germline, CDR1 is SGHAT and CDR2 FQDESV (reference sequence). The CDR3 runs 14 residues. CDR3 nucleotide sequence: TGTGCCAGCAGCCCCCTCAAGGGGCGAGCCGAGCAATACTTC. Amino acid sequence: CASSPLKGRAEQYF.

As concerns this clonotype: This likely comes from a read error, as the CDR3 has no conserved phenylalanine or tryptophan at its end. This chain links TRBV5-4 with TRBJ2-7; D may be TRBD1 or TRBD2 (5 bases each). In germline, CDR1 is SGHNT, CDR2 YYREEE (reference sequence). The germline V and J ends were trimmed by 4 bases and 7 bases, with 15 bases remaining between them. The CDR3 totals 13 residues. CDR3 DNA: TGTGCCAGCAGCGATGAGAGGGACGGGGAGCAGTACCTC. Translating gives CASSDERDGEQYL.

Concerning this clonotype: The final CDR3 position lacks the conserved phenylalanine or tryptophan, pointing to a likely read error. The rearrangement joins TRBV5-4 to TRBJ2-1; 12 bases are a match to TRBD2. Germline values: CDR1 SGHNT, CDR2 YYREEE (reference sequence). This CDR3 comprises 15 residues. After removal of 0 bases from V and 6 bases from J, the junction contained 1 base not matched to a gene. The DNA of the CDR3 is TGTGCCAGCAGCTTGGAGGGACTAGCGGGCAATGAGCAGTTCCTC. It is translated as CASSLEGLAGNEQFL.

This clonotype was detected only a few times. The V call is TRBV12-3 or TRBV12-4, the J call TRBJ1-3; D may be TRBD1 (6 bases). This CDR3 has 15 amino acids. V was clipped by 7 bases and J by 2 bases, with 15 bases between them. The CDR3 sequence: CASTLGGGPGNTIYF. CDR3 DNA: TGTGCCAGCACCTTGGGGGGGGGCCCTGGAAACACCATATATTTT.

For this clonotype: The germline gene is not matched at one end of the junction; a read error may be the cause. This chain uses TRBV5-5 with TRBJ1-6; 8 nucleotides agree with TRBD1. The CDR3 spans 15 residues. CDR1 SGHKS and CDR2 YYEKEE come from the germline V gene (reference sequence). The CDR3 reads CASSLARTGNSPLRF. The CDR3 nucleotides read TGTGCCAGCAGCTTGGCCCGGACAGGGAATTCACCCCTCCGCTTT.

Details on this clonotype: Since the CDR3 does not end with the conserved phenylalanine or tryptophan, this likely comes from a read error. Because the CDR3's place on the DNA is in doubt, the DNA is left out and the CDR3 is given as listed by TCRdb. J is TRBJ1-3 and V is TRBV11-2; TRBD1, the D gene given by the table, was not confirmed from the DNA. The germline V gene has CDR1 SGHAT and CDR2 FQNNGV. The CDR3 length is 16 residues, termini included. CDR3: CASSLMDSLSGNTVYL.

Turning to this clonotype: Germline and junction disagree at one end, which may indicate a read error. V gene TRBV6-2 or TRBV6-3 combines with J gene TRBJ2-7; D is perhaps TRBD1 (5 bases). The CDR3 covers 12 residues. Germline values: CDR1 MNHEY, CDR2 SVGEGT. The CDR3 reads CSSSLNKGEQYF. DNA for the CDR3: TGTTCCAGCAGTTTAAATAAGGGGGAGCAGTACTTC.

Points on this clonotype: One end of the junction varies from germline; a read error may be responsible. The genes are TRBV11-2 and TRBJ2-7; the D is unclear. This CDR3 contains 16 residues. Germline CDR1 and CDR2: SGHAT and FQNNGV. The CDR3 loop is CASSSILGRGAYAQYF. CDR3 DNA sequence: TGTGCCAGCAGCTCGATCCTGGGCAGAGGCGCCTACGCGCAGTATTTC. The full variable domain, completed using reference TRBV11-2 and TRBJ2-7, is EAGVAQSPRYKIIEKRQSVAFWCNPISGHATLYWYQQILGQGPKLLIQFQNNGVVDDSQLPKDRFSAERLKGVDSTLKIQPAKLEDSAVYLCASSSILGRGAYAQYFGPGTRLTVT.

This clonotype was seen more than once but under ten times. The chain has TRBV5-1 and TRBJ2-7, with 8 bases fitting TRBD1. The germline V gene has CDR1 SGHRS and CDR2 YFSETQ. This CDR3 comprises 16 residues. The ends lost 0 bases at V and 3 bases at J; junction bases unmatched: 8. CDR3 sequence reads: CASSLDPDRVFYEQYF. CDR3 sequence (DNA): TGCGCCAGCAGCTTGGATCCGGACAGGGTATTCTACGAGCAGTACTTC.

This clonotype was observed a handful of times. This rearrangement joins TRBV19 to TRBJ2-1; D remains ambiguous. The germline gives CDR1 LNHDA, CDR2 SQIVND (reference sequence). V shed 6 bases and J shed 1 base, with 7 bases lying between them. The CDR3 runs 13 residues. The CDR3 DNA sequence: TGTGCCAGTAGCGAGCAATCCTACAATGAGCAGTTCTTC. Its translation is CASSEQSYNEQFF.

This clonotype turned up a few times. The V gene is TRBV15, the J gene TRBJ2-1; the D call may be TRBD1 or TRBD2 (5 bases each). Trimming removed 8 bases from V and 8 bases from J, with 16 bases in between. CDR1 and CDR2 from the germline V gene are LNHNV and YYDKDF (reference sequence). The CDR3 contains 13 residues. CDR3 DNA sequence: TGTGCCACCGGCATTGGGGGAGCTGATGAGCAGTTCTTC. Translation gives CATGIGGADEQFF.

With respect to this clonotype: This may stem from a read error, because a much larger clone lies one nucleotide away. The chain employs TRBV10-2 and TRBJ2-1; possibly TRBD2 for D (6 bases). Germline V gene sequence: CDR1 WSHSY, CDR2 SAAADI. The CDR3 contains 15 residues. V was trimmed by 6 bases and J by 9 bases, leaving 21 bases between them. In DNA form, the CDR3 reads TGCGCCAGCAGCATGGGACTGGGGGTAATGGTTGAGCAGTTCTTC. Encoded protein: CASSMGLGVMVEQFF.

A single count supports this clonotype. A much larger clone differs by one base, so this may be a read error. The chain links TRBV12-3 or TRBV12-4 to TRBJ1-1; D gene ambiguous. This CDR3 spans 12 amino acids. This chain's CDR3 is CVSSPLRTEAFF. CDR3 sequence (DNA): TGTGTCAGCAGTCCACTACGCACTGAAGCTTTCTTT.

As DNA, the CDR3 is TGTGCCAGCAGCTTACCGGAACAGCAACAAGAGACCCAGTACTTC. Translated, it gives CASSLPEQQQETQYF. This chain connects TRBV5-4 to TRBJ2-5; no clear D. The CDR3 is 15 amino acids. Trimming removed 2 bases at V and 2 bases at J, with 13 bases between. Germline values: CDR1 SGHNT, CDR2 YYREEE (reference sequence). Complete variable domain (other parts from reference TRBV5-4 and TRBJ2-5): ETGVTQSPTHLIKTRGQQVTLRCSSQSGHNTVSWYQQALGQGPQFIFQYYREEENGRGNFPPRFSGLQFPNYSSELNVNALELDDSALYLCASSLPEQQQETQYFGPGTRLLVL.

On this clonotype: A much larger clone sits a single nucleotide away, making a read error possible. The rearrangement joins TRBV6-5 to TRBJ1-5, with D perhaps TRBD1 (5 bases). This CDR3 is 13 amino acids long. The germline CDR1 and CDR2 sequences are MNHEY and SVGAGI. The DNA for the CDR3 is TGTACCAGCAGCCCGGGGGGGTTTCAGCCCCAGCATTTT. Protein: CTSSPGGFQPQHF.

The V call is TRBV10-3, the J call TRBJ2-7; TRBD2 aligns across 7 bases. The CDR3 covers 12 residues. Germline V gene lookup returns CDR1 ENHRY and CDR2 SYGVKD. J gave up 5 bases and V 5 bases, and 3 bases lay outside the gene matches. The DNA for the CDR3 is TGTGCCATCAGTCAGCGGGGTGACGAGCAGTACTTC. Translated: CAISQRGDEQYF.

Comment on this clonotype: Sequence at one end of the junction differs from germline and may be a read error. The J gene is TRBJ2-7, the V gene TRBV11-2; possible D gene TRBD1, 5 bases. CDR1 is SGHAT, CDR2 FQNNGV, per germline. The CDR3 covers 15 residues. CDR3: CASSQGRVTTYEQYF. Written as DNA, the CDR3 is TGTGCAAGCAGCCAGGGCCGGGTCACAACCTACGAGCAGTACTTC.

On this clonotype itself: A read error may produce the germline difference seen at one junction end. The V and J genes are TRBV6-5 and TRBJ1-2, with a weak D call TRBD1 (5 bases). Per germline, CDR1 MNHEY and CDR2 SVGAGI. There are 15 residues in the CDR3. CDR3 bases: TGTGCCAGGAGTTACTATGGGGGGTCCCTCTATGGCTACACCTTC. Protein product: CARSYYGGSLYGYTF.

Comment on this clonotype: A read error is likely, as this CDR3 ends without the conserved phenylalanine or tryptophan. This sequence joins TRBV6-5 and TRBJ2-7; a possible D gene is TRBD1 (7 bases). CDR3 length equals 12 residues. Trimming took off 9 bases at V and 4 bases at J, with 13 bases between the two ends. Germline loops: CDR1 MNHEY, CDR2 SVGAGI. The CDR3 coding sequence is TGTGCCAGTCAGGGGGGACAATACGAGCAGTACCTC. Encoded protein: CASQGGQYEQYL.

V is TRBV6-5 and J is TRBJ2-7; TRBD1 matches at 7 bases. Trimming cost V 0 bases and J 2 bases; bases outside gene matches: 10. In germline, CDR1 is MNHEY, CDR2 SVGAGI. The length of the CDR3 is 17 residues. The chain's CDR3 is CASSYSGGQALPYEQYF. The CDR3 bases are TGTGCCAGCAGTTACTCTGGCGGACAGGCCCTACCCTACGAGCAGTACTTC.

In regard to this clonotype: A clone one base away is much larger, so this may be a read error. This rearrangement joins TRBV11-2 to TRBJ2-1; weak D call: TRBD1 (5 bases). This CDR3 has 12 amino acids. The germline gives CDR1 SGHAT, CDR2 FQNNGV. The CDR3 loop reads CASTSSGNEQLF. CDR3 sequence (DNA): TGTGCCAGCACATCATCAGGGAATGAGCAGCTCTTC.

As to this clonotype: Sequence at one end of the junction differs from germline and may be a read error. The rearrangement links TRBV4-2 to TRBJ2-5, with D maybe TRBD1 (5 bases). Germline CDR1 LGHNA, CDR2 YNFKEQ. This CDR3 spans 15 amino acids. The CDR3 DNA sequence: TGTGCCAGCAGCCAAGTGGTGGCAGGACAAGGGACCCAGTACTTC. Encoded protein: CASSQVVAGQGTQYF.

With regard to this clonotype: A much larger clone is a single base away; this may be a read error. The CDR3 spells CASRGTGGRGHPQHF. CDR3 in DNA: TGTGCCAGCAGGGGGACAGGGGGCCGGGGTCACCCCCAGCATTTT. The chain has TRBV12-3 or TRBV12-4 and TRBJ1-5; 12 nucleotides agree with TRBD1. CDR3 length: 15 amino acids. J was trimmed by 10 bases and V by 6 bases; bases with no gene match: 10.

The genes are TRBV4-1 and TRBJ2-7; a possible D gene is TRBD2 (6 bases). The CDR3 is 16 amino acids. V was clipped by 1 base and J by 0 bases, with 13 bases between them. Germline V gene data show CDR1 as MGHRA and CDR2 as YSYEKL. CDR3: CASSQVDAGSSYEQYF. DNA of the CDR3: TGCGCCAGCAGCCAAGTTGACGCGGGGAGCTCCTACGAGCAGTACTTC.

Notes on this clonotype: A much larger clone sits a single nucleotide away, making a read error possible. This sequence joins TRBV14 and TRBJ1-2; unclear D gene. This CDR3 region has 14 residues. Germline CDR1 reads SGHDN; CDR2 reads FVKESK. Here the CDR3 DNA reads TGTGCCAGCAGCCAAGAACCGGTTCCAAAGTTTGTTATCTTC. Protein sequence: CASSQEPVPKFVIF.

The sample holds a few counts of this clonotype. Given a much more abundant clone one base away, this may be a read error. Since the CDR3 does not end with the conserved phenylalanine or tryptophan, this likely comes from a read error. This chain joins TRBV6-1 and TRBJ2-2; tentatively, D is TRBD1 (6 bases). The length of the CDR3 is 14 residues. Germline CDR1 is MNHNS and CDR2 is SASEGT. Trimming cost V 6 bases and J 3 bases, with 11 bases left between them. The CDR3 DNA follows: TGTGCCAGCAGAAGGGCAGGGGACACCGGGGAGCTGTTTTCT. Translation gives CASRRAGDTGELFS.

Notes on this clonotype: The junction does not match germline at one end; this may be a read error. The rearrangement joins TRBV10-3 to TRBJ2-3; either TRBD1 or TRBD2 may supply D (5 bases each). Germline V gives CDR1 ENHRY, CDR2 SYGVKD. The CDR3 is 15 residues long. In DNA form, the CDR3 reads TGTGCCATCACCGGGACCCGGGGTTCCACAGAAACGCAGTATTTT. This translates into CAITGTRGSTETQYF.

This clonotype was counted at least ten times. The gene calls are TRBV14 and TRBJ1-5, with 7 bases matching TRBD1. V dropped 5 bases and J dropped 8; count of bases not matched to a gene: 9. This CDR3 comprises 14 residues. The V gene's germline CDR1 is SGHDN and CDR2 FVKESK. The CDR3 sequence: CASSSWDRLEPQHF. The CDR3 bases are TGTGCCAGCAGCTCCTGGGACAGATTAGAGCCCCAGCATTTT.

A note on this clonotype: One base away lies a much larger clone, so this may be a sequencing read error. The J gene is TRBJ2-2, the V gene TRBV6-2 or TRBV6-3, with TRBD2 matching 9 bases. CDR1 and CDR2 from the germline V gene are MNHEY and SVGEGT. The CDR3 consists of 14 residues. The CDR3 loop reads CASRASGEAGELLF. CDR3 in DNA: TGTGCCAGCCGGGCTAGCGGGGAAGCCGGGGAGCTGTTATTT.

CDR3 region: CASSLGHGPQYEQYF. CDR3 coding DNA: TGTGCCAGCAGCTTAGGACACGGCCCACAATACGAGCAGTACTTC. V gene TRBV28 combines with J gene TRBJ2-7; D possibly corresponds to TRBD1 (5 bases). This CDR3 spans 15 amino acids. Germline V gives CDR1 MDHEN, CDR2 SYDVKM. V was shortened by 6 bases and J by 4 bases, with 19 bases between the two germline ends. The whole variable domain, filled in from reference TRBV28 and TRBJ2-7, reads DVKVTQSSRYLVKRTGEKVFLECVQDMDHENMFWYRQDPGLGLRLIYFSYDVKMKEKGDIPEGYSVSREKKERFSLILESASTNQTSMYLCASSLGHGPQYEQYFGPGTRLTVT.

On this clonotype itself: A single base separates this from a much larger clone, so it may be a read error. The CDR3 does not close with the conserved phenylalanine or tryptophan, likely indicating a read error. This chain uses TRBV4-1 with TRBJ1-4; D unclear. The CDR3 runs to 14 residues. CDR1 MGHRA and CDR2 YSYEKL come from the germline V gene. Trimming pared 0 bases from V and 3 bases from J, leaving 5 bases between. This CDR3 is CASSQEWANEKLFS. DNA of the CDR3: TGCGCCAGCAGCCAAGAATGGGCTAATGAAAAACTGTTTTCT.

The chain joins TRBV28 to TRBJ2-7; D is uncertain. The CDR3 is 13 residues long. The V end lost 3 bases, the J end lost 9 bases, and 15 bases lay between the germline ends. Looked up from germline, CDR1 is MDHEN and CDR2 is SYDVKM. The CDR3 DNA follows: TGTGCCAGCAGTTTCCTTCAGCCCCCGAGGCAGTACTTC. As protein: CASSFLQPPRQYF.